A selection of T cell receptor beta chains follows, all from one sample in a study of shared clonotypes between healthy human individuals. Measured with immunoSEQ multiplex PCR; TCRdb has only the in-frame clones, and not every one. Of 850,000 to 1,200,000 clones in the sample, roughly 80% are singletons; the top ten hold approximately 1.5%. The sample consisted of memory CD4+ T cells sorted from blood. The receptors come from a man aged 18-30 years in good health. Each CDR3 is given with its conserved first and last residue. D genes are given only for firm matches. Not all rows give a size; the values are once, few, many and, for expanded clones, a class.

>TRBV11-3|-|TRBJ2-1|-
TGTGCCAGCAGCTTAGTATTTGGGGACAATGAGCAGTTCTTC
CASSLVFGDNEQFF
>TRBV6-6|-|TRBJ1-2|TRBD1
TGTGCCAGCACCCGTGGACAGGGGGCCTATGGCTACACCTTC
CASTRGQGAYGYTF
>TRBV6-5|once|TRBJ2-5|TRBD2
TGTGCCAGCCATACGGGGGGAGGGACCCAGTACTTC
CASHTGGGTQYF
>TRBV14|once|TRBJ2-3|-
TGTGCCAGCAGCCAACCCCACGTCGGAGGATGGTTGGGCACAGATACGCAGTATTTT
CASSQPHVGGWLGTDTQYF
>TRBV5-1|-|TRBJ2-7|TRBD2
TGCGCCAGCAGCTTGGGCGGGACTAAAGGCGAGCAGTACTTC
CASSLGGTKGEQYF
>TRBV2|-|TRBJ1-2|-
TGTGCCAGCAGTGAAGCGCGCACCTATGGCTACACCTTC
CASSEARTYGYTF
>TRBV2|-|TRBJ1-5|TRBD1
TGTGCCAGCAGTGAAGAAAGGCAGGGGGCCGGGCAGCCCCAGCATTTT
CASSEERQGAGQPQHF
>TRBV18|-|TRBJ1-2|TRBD1
TGTGCCAGCTCCCTCGGACAGGCTGGAGAAGGCTACACCTTC
CASSLGQAGEGYTF
>TRBV27|-|TRBJ2-1|TRBD2
TGTGCCAGCAGTCGGACTAGCGGGCCTTATAATGAGCAGTTCTTC
CASSRTSGPYNEQFF
>TRBV6-6|-|TRBJ2-7|TRBD1
TGTGCCAGTATCAGCCGGGACAGGGCTTCCTACGAGCAGTACTTC
CASISRDRASYEQYF
>TRBV6-1|few|TRBJ2-6|TRBD1
TGTGCCAGCAGTGCCGGGACAGGGTCTTCTGGGGCCAACGTCCTGACTTTC
CASSAGTGSSGANVLTF
>TRBV7-3|-|TRBJ1-1|-
TGTGCCAGCAGCTCGGGCAGAGGGAACACTGAAGCTTTCTTT
CASSSGRGNTEAFF
>TRBV28|-|TRBJ2-7|-
TGTGCCAGCAGTAACCGGGGCGGAGGCTCCTACGAGCAGTACTTC
CASSNRGGGSYEQYF
>TRBV18|-|TRBJ2-5|-
TGTGCCAGCTCACCACCGGGGTCGCCCCAAGAGACCCAGTACTTC
CASSPPGSPQETQYF
>TRBV7-2|-|TRBJ1-2|-
TGTGCCAGCAGGGGGATCCACTATGGCTACACCTTC
CASRGIHYGYTF
>TRBV7-3|-|TRBJ2-7|-
TGTGCCAGCACGGGGTGGGCTTACGAGCAGTACTTC
CASTGWAYEQYF
>TRBV7-9|-|TRBJ2-1|-
TGTGCCAGCAGCTTAGTCCGCAGGGTTTTATACAATGAGCAGTTCTTC
CASSLVRRVLYNEQFF
>TRBV7-9|few|TRBJ1-4|-
TGTGCCAGCAGCTTTGAGGGTTTATCTGAAAAACTGTTTTTT
CASSFEGLSEKLFF
>TRBV7-8|few|TRBJ1-2|-
TGTGCCAGCAGCTTAGCGCTCTCTGGCTACACCTTC
CASSLALSGYTF
>TRBV29-1|few|TRBJ1-2|-
TGCAGCGTTGATTTTGGACAAGGGCTAACGAGGGGCTACACCTTC
CSVDFGQGLTRGYTF
>TRBV10-2|-|TRBJ1-2|-
TGCGCCACCATTGGGGGGGATAACCTATTCTTTAACTATGGCTACACCTTC
CATIGGDNLFFNYGYTF
>TRBV7-9|-|TRBJ1-1|-
TGTGCCAGCAGCTTAACTTCGGTCACTGAAGCTTTCTTT
CASSLTSVTEAFF
>TRBV27|-|TRBJ1-4|-
TGTGCCAGCAGTTTAAACCGAAATGAAAAACTGTTTTTT
CASSLNRNEKLFF
>TRBV9|-|TRBJ2-3|TRBD1
TGTGCCAGCAGCTCCCAAATAGGGGGCGCAGATACGCAGTATTTT
CASSSQIGGADTQYF
>TRBV27|-|TRBJ1-5|-
TGTGCCAGCAGTTTATCCCGGAGCCAGCCCCAGCATTTT
CASSLSRSQPQHF
>TRBV14|-|TRBJ1-6|TRBD1
TGTGCCAGCAGCCCACAGGGGGTTCGTGGATCACCCCTCCACTTT
CASSPQGVRGSPLHF
>TRBV7-8|-|TRBJ1-4|-
TGTGCCAGCAGCTTCAGGGATGAAAAACTGTTTTTT
CASSFRDEKLFF
>TRBV7-2|-|TRBJ1-5|-
TGTGCCAGCAGCCTACGAATTAATCAGCCCCAGCATTTT
CASSLRINQPQHF
>TRBV6-1|few|TRBJ1-6|-
TGTGCCAGCAGTGGGCACCAGGGTGGCTATAATTCACCCCTCCACTTT
CASSGHQGGYNSPLHF
>TRBV5-1|-|TRBJ1-2|-
TGCGCCAGCAGGGTGCAATGGCAGGCCTATGGCTACACCTTC
CASRVQWQAYGYTF
>TRBV7-2|once|TRBJ1-2|TRBD1
TGTGCCAGCAGCTCCCGACAGGGTGGGGGCTACACCTTC
CASSSRQGGGYTF
>TRBV5-6|-|TRBJ1-2|TRBD1
TGTGCCAGCAGCTTGACACAGGGGAACTATGGCTACACCTTC
CASSLTQGNYGYTF
>TRBV6-5|-|TRBJ1-3|-
TGTGCCAGCAGAGGGATAGGGACCGGAAACACCATATATTTT
CASRGIGTGNTIYF
>TRBV5-1|-|TRBJ2-3|TRBD2
TGCGCCAGCAGAACCGGGACTAGCGGCACAGATACGCAGTATTTT
CASRTGTSGTDTQYF
>TRBV5-1|-|TRBJ1-2|-
TGCGCCAGCAGCTTGGCGGCAGATTTTAACTATGGCTACACCTTC
CASSLAADFNYGYTF
>TRBV28|-|TRBJ2-7|-
TGTGCCAGCAGTTTGAGGAACGAGCAGTACTTC
CASSLRNEQYF
>TRBV18|-|TRBJ2-1|TRBD2
TGTGCCAGCTCACCACCTAGCGGGGGGGCACGTGAGCAGTTCTTC
CASSPPSGGAREQFF
>TRBV5-1|once|TRBJ1-3|-
TGCGCCAGCAGCGCAACAGGGAACGGAAACACCATATATTTT
CASSATGNGNTIYF
>TRBV29-1|-|TRBJ2-7|-
TGCAGCGTTGAGGTCAGCTCCTACGAGCAGTACTTC
CSVEVSSYEQYF
>TRBV7-9|-|TRBJ2-3|-
TGTGCCAGCAGCTTAGAGGGGCTGGCAGATACGCAGTATTTT
CASSLEGLADTQYF
>TRBV7-2|-|TRBJ1-2|-
TGTGCCAGCAGCTTCATTCGACAGACGGCGGAGGGCTACACCTTC
CASSFIRQTAEGYTF
>TRBV11-2|-|TRBJ1-5|-
TGTGCCAGCAGCTTAGATTCGATAGGGGGTCCTCAGCCCCAGCATTTT
CASSLDSIGGPQPQHF
>TRBV27|-|TRBJ2-5|-
TGTGCCAGCAGTTTAACGGGGCAAAGCAAAGGGACCCAGTACTTC
CASSLTGQSKGTQYF
>TRBV2|-|TRBJ1-4|-
TGTGCCAGCAGTTCCAATTCGCTCCTGGGTGAAAAACTGTTTTTT
CASSSNSLLGEKLFF
>TRBV5-1|-|TRBJ1-1|TRBD1
TGCGCCAGCAGCTCACAGGGGGCCACTGAAGCTTTCTTT
CASSSQGATEAFF
>TRBV4-1|-|TRBJ2-7|-
TGCGCCAGCAGCCGGTTCATCAATGACGGGACCTCTAGGGTGTACGAGCAGTACTTC
CASSRFINDGTSRVYEQYF
>TRBV28|-|TRBJ2-2|-
TGTGCCAGCAGTTTGAGGGCCAGGGCGAACACCGGGGAGCTGTTTTTT
CASSLRARANTGELFF
>TRBV5-1|-|TRBJ1-4|TRBD1
TGCGCCAGCAGCTTGGAGGCAGGGGGATCAGCTAATGAAAAACTGTTTTTT
CASSLEAGGSANEKLFF
>TRBV7-8|many|TRBJ2-1|-
TGTGCCAGCAGCTTAGCTCAGTACAATGAGCAGTTCTTC
CASSLAQYNEQFF
>TRBV10-3|once|TRBJ1-2|TRBD1
TGTGCCATCAGAGCAGGGGGCCTGCACTATGGCTACACCTTC
CAIRAGGLHYGYTF
>TRBV6-4|-|TRBJ1-5|-
TGTGCCAGCAGTGACTCGATTTCTTTTTGGCCCCAGCATTTT
CASSDSISFWPQHF
>TRBV5-1|few|TRBJ1-1|-
TGCGCCAGCAGCTTGGGATCCGACCCCCCAACTTTCTTT
CASSLGSDPPTFF
>TRBV7-8|-|TRBJ2-6|-
TGTGCCAGCAGCGTCAGGGTCTCTGGGGCCAACGTCCTGACTTTC
CASSVRVSGANVLTF
>TRBV28|-|TRBJ2-1|-
TGTGCCAGCAGTTCCCCCTTATGGAATTCCTACAATGAGCAGTTCTTC
CASSSPLWNSYNEQFF
>TRBV4-1|few|TRBJ1-1|-
TGCGCCAGCAGCCCCGACCCCGGTTTTTCTGAAGCTTTCTTT
CASSPDPGFSEAFF
>TRBV10-3|-|TRBJ1-2|TRBD1
TGTGCCATCAACGACAGGGTCCAAGGCTATGGCTACACCTTC
CAINDRVQGYGYTF
>TRBV27|-|TRBJ2-7|TRBD2
TGTGCCAGCAGTCCCGGGACTACCGGTGCCTACGAGCAGTACTTC
CASSPGTTGAYEQYF
>TRBV6-1|-|TRBJ1-1|-
TGTGCCAGCAGCCCCCGGACCGAAGCTTTCTTT
CASSPRTEAFF